Detailed here is one T cell receptor beta chain. The data are from a study of shared clonotypes between healthy human individuals. CDR3 length: 14 amino acids. V was clipped by 5 bases and J by 2 bases, with 10 bases between them. Germline V lookup: CDR1 MGHDK, CDR2 SYGVNS. The assay was immunoSEQ multiplex PCR, and TCRdb's table has in-frame clones only and misses some. The table lists over a million clones, roughly 96% of them singletons, with 1% to 1.5% in the top ten. What was sequenced was naive CD4+ T cells sorted from blood. Regarding subset: CD45RA+ positively selected. This chain links TRBV25-1 with TRBJ2-1; TRBD2 is a possible D gene (5 bases). This receptor was obtained from a man under 40 in good health. The CDR3 sequence: CASSRELTYNEQFF. The CDR3 DNA reads as TGTGCCAGCAGTAGGGAGCTCACCTACAATGAGCAGTTCTTC.